The 21 T cell receptor beta chains given below trace back to one sample, sequenced in a study of read filtering for tumor transcriptome and immune sequencing. This library used around 400 ng RNA and molecular barcoded adaptors spanning alpha/delta and beta/gamma chains. TCRdb processed the reads anew with MiXCR; each CDR3 protein has one entry. The sample lists approximately 65,000 distinct CDR3 sequences, 11% to 15% seen once, with roughly 45% in the top ten. The sample comprised a population of CD138-negative cells sorted from bone marrow. The origin of the receptors is a donor aged 40 or over with multiple myeloma.

This clonotype has only one observation. This sequence may be a read error, since a much larger clone differs from it by one base. The V and J genes are TRBV5-4 and TRBJ2-1; TRBD1 agrees at 9 bases. This CDR3 region has 14 residues. Germline assignment: CDR1 SGHNT and CDR2 YYREEE (reference sequence). After removal of 4 bases from V and 10 bases from J, the junction contained 9 bases not matched to a gene. Here the CDR3 reads CASSPFAGQGEQFF. The CDR3 DNA follows: TGTGCCAGCAGCCCGTTCGCGGGACAGGGCGAGCAGTTCTTC.

At least ten counts were recorded for this clonotype. V is TRBV4-2 and J is TRBJ2-1, with TRBD1 matching over 10 bases. Losses at the gene ends were 4 bases for V and 8 bases for J; bases not matched to a gene: 5. This CDR3 has 14 amino acids. Germline V gene sequence: CDR1 LGHNA, CDR2 YNFKEQ. The CDR3 sequence is CASSRRTGGDEQFF. CDR3 nucleotide sequence: TGTGCCAGCAGCCGGCGGACAGGGGGTGATGAGCAGTTCTTC.

The sample holds many counts of this clonotype. This chain joins TRBV9 and TRBJ2-1, with 14 bases matching TRBD2. This CDR3 is built from 16 residues. CDR1 and CDR2 from the germline V gene are SGDLS and YYNGEE. Unmatched junction bases numbered 7, after V lost 3 bases and J lost 8 bases. The CDR3 spells CASSAGLAGDFDEQFF. The DNA for the CDR3 is TGTGCCAGCAGCGCGGGACTAGCGGGAGACTTCGATGAGCAGTTCTTC. Full variable domain (missing parts from reference TRBV9 and TRBJ2-1): DSGVTQTPKHLITATGQRVTLRCSPRSGDLSVYWYQQSLDQGLQFLIQYYNGEERAKGNILERFSAQQFPDLHSELNLSSLELGDSALYFCASSAGLAGDFDEQFFGPGTRLTVL.

This clonotype turned up a few times. This could be a read error, since a much larger clone is one nucleotide away. The chain's CDR3 is CASSLAQSVGQPQHF. The CDR3 DNA is TGTGCCAGCAGTTTGGCACAGTCGGTAGGTCAGCCCCAGCATTTT. J is TRBJ1-5 and V is TRBV28; no reliable D call. The ends were cut back, 3 bases at V and 6 bases at J, with 15 bases in the middle. This CDR3 is 15 amino acids long. Germline assignment: CDR1 MDHEN and CDR2 SYDVKM.

This clonotype appeared many times. The chain couples TRBV5-4 to TRBJ2-2, with 12 nucleotides matching TRBD2. The CDR3 is 17 amino acids. Germline V CDR1 and CDR2: SGHNT, YYREEE (reference sequence). The ends lost 2 bases at V and 5 bases at J; junction bases unmatched: 7. The CDR3 is CASSFGLAGSGTGELFF. CDR3 DNA sequence: TGTGCCAGCAGCTTCGGACTAGCGGGATCCGGAACCGGGGAGCTGTTTTTT.

J is TRBJ2-7 and V is TRBV10-2; D possibly uses TRBD1 or TRBD2 (5 bases each). The CDR3 consists of 17 residues. V was cut by 5 bases and J by 1 base, with 21 bases left in between. Germline values: CDR1 WSHSY, CDR2 SAAADI. CDR3 amino acids: CASSKGLPGPASYEQYF. DNA for the CDR3: TGCGCCAGCAGTAAGGGGTTACCGGGACCAGCGTCCTACGAGCAGTACTTC.

This clonotype has at least ten counts. CDR3 region: CSVEAGALTDTQYF. CDR3 sequence (DNA): TGCAGCGTTGAAGCGGGGGCCCTCACAGATACGCAGTATTTT. The chain uses TRBV29-1 and TRBJ2-3, with D perhaps being TRBD1 or TRBD2 (6 bases each). The germline gives CDR1 SQVTM, CDR2 ANQGSEA. The length of the CDR3 is 14 residues. The V gene lost 1 base and the J gene lost 2 bases, with 10 bases spanning the gap.

This clonotype was seen at least ten times. The rearrangement joins TRBV12-3 or TRBV12-4 to TRBJ2-3, with 9 bases matching TRBD2. This CDR3 spans 17 amino acids. Trimming at V came to 5 bases and at J to 0 bases, leaving 9 bases not matched to a gene. The CDR3 is CASSRRLAEFSTDTQYF. In nucleotides, the CDR3 is TGTGCCAGCAGTCGAAGACTAGCGGAGTTTAGCACAGATACGCAGTATTTT.

This clonotype was recorded at least ten times. This chain links TRBV11-2 with TRBJ2-3; D not certain. Germline V lookup: CDR1 SGHAT, CDR2 FQNNGV. Trimming pared 6 bases from V and 0 bases from J, leaving 13 bases between. There are 15 residues in the CDR3. CDR3 loop: CASSSPPDSTDTQYF. For the CDR3, the DNA is TGTGCCAGCAGTTCACCACCGGACAGCACAGATACGCAGTATTTT.

This clonotype has at least ten counts. The chain has TRBV18 and TRBJ1-2; 7 bases are a match to TRBD1. Losses at the gene ends were 2 bases for V and 3 bases for J; bases not matched to a gene: 0. The germline V gene encodes CDR1 KGHSH and CDR2 LQKENI. This CDR3 is built from 13 residues. The DNA of the CDR3 is TGTGCCAGCTCACCAGGGACAGACTATGGCTACACCTTC. It codes for CASSPGTDYGYTF.

This clonotype was detected ten times or more. The V and J genes are TRBV7-2 and TRBJ2-2; D uncertain. Trimming pared 1 base from V and 6 bases from J, leaving 9 bases between. Germline CDR1 and CDR2: SGHTA and FQGNSA. The CDR3 covers 14 residues. The CDR3 is CASSLGITAGELFF. The CDR3 DNA reads TGTGCCAGCAGCTTAGGCATTACCGCCGGGGAGCTGTTTTTT.

In its sample, this clonotype was seen a few times. CDR3 amino acids: CASIRAVVNTGELFF. The CDR3 DNA reads TGTGCCAGTATACGCGCGGTTGTGAACACCGGGGAGCTGTTTTTT. J is TRBJ2-2 and V is TRBV12-3 or TRBV12-4; D uncertain. The CDR3 loop spans 15 amino acids. V lost 9 bases and J lost 1, with 15 bases in between.

This clonotype was counted ten times or more. The rearrangement joins TRBV27 to TRBJ2-7, with D perhaps TRBD2 (5 bases). The CDR3 is 14 amino acids. The germline V gene encodes CDR1 MNHEY and CDR2 SMNVEV (reference sequence). The V end lost 2 bases, the J end lost 2 bases, and 10 bases lay between the germline ends. The CDR3 DNA reads TGTGCCAGCAGTTTACTATCTAGCACCTACGAGCAGTACTTC. This gives the protein CASSLLSSTYEQYF.

This clonotype was recorded many times. The chain carries TRBV19 and TRBJ2-5, with TRBD2 matching over 7 bases. The V gene end was trimmed by 7 bases and the J gene end by 5 bases; junction bases not matched to a gene: 10. The CDR3 runs 14 residues. In germline, CDR1 is LNHDA, CDR2 SQIVND (reference sequence). The CDR3 coding sequence is TGTGCCAGTAAGGCGGGAGTGGCTTTGGAGACCCAGTACTTC. Amino acid sequence: CASKAGVALETQYF. The entire variable domain, with the rest obtained from reference TRBV19 and TRBJ2-5, is as follows: DGGITQSPKYLFRKEGQNVTLSCEQNLNHDAMYWYRQDPGQGLRLIYYSQIVNDFQKGDIAEGYSVSREKKESFPLTVTSAQKNPTAFYLCASKAGVALETQYFGPGTRLLVL.

There are many counts of this clonotype. The V gene is TRBV11-2, the J gene TRBJ2-7, with D uncertain. The CDR3 totals 15 residues. CDR1 is SGHAT, CDR2 FQNNGV, per germline. Trimming shortened V by 0 bases and J by 4 bases, and 13 bases separated the two germline ends. The CDR3 bases are TGTGCCAGCAGCTTAGATTGGGCACCCCAGTACGAGCAGTACTTC. Translated, it gives CASSLDWAPQYEQYF. The full variable domain, its missing parts supplied by reference TRBV11-2 and TRBJ2-7, is EAGVAQSPRYKIIEKRQSVAFWCNPISGHATLYWYQQILGQGPKLLIQFQNNGVVDDSQLPKDRFSAERLKGVDSTLKIQPAKLEDSAVYLCASSLDWAPQYEQYFGPGTRLTVT.

This clonotype occurred many times. The rearrangement links TRBV7-9 to TRBJ2-6; 7 bases agree with TRBD1. The CDR3 contains 21 residues. The germline V gene has CDR1 SEHNR and CDR2 FQNEAQ (reference sequence). V shed 4 bases and J 0 bases; nucleotides not matched to a gene: 18. The CDR3 here is CASSSPRVGQDPGSGANVLTF. The CDR3 bases are TGTGCCAGCAGCTCACCTCGGGTCGGACAGGACCCCGGCTCTGGGGCCAACGTCCTGACTTTC.

Comment on this clonotype: This may arise from a read error, as a much more abundant clone is one base away. Because it lacks the conserved phenylalanine or tryptophan at the end, this CDR3 is likely a read error. The gene calls are TRBV2 and TRBJ1-1, with D uncertain. V was shortened by 7 bases and J by 1 base, with 4 bases between the two germline ends. This CDR3 spans 11 amino acids. CDR1 and CDR2 from the germline V gene are SNHLY and FYNNEI. CDR3 sequence reads: CASIENTEAFS. In nucleotides, the CDR3 is TGTGCCAGCATCGAGAACACTGAAGCTTTCTCT.

This clonotype has at least ten counts. V usage is TRBV11-2 and J usage is TRBJ2-3; 10 bases are a match to TRBD2. Germline trimming cut 2 bases from V and 5 bases from J; bases unmatched to any gene: 1. The length of the CDR3 is 14 residues. The germline V gene has CDR1 SGHAT and CDR2 FQNNGV. The CDR3 spells CASSLQRGGDTQYF. For the CDR3, the DNA is TGTGCCAGCAGCTTACAGCGGGGGGGAGATACGCAGTATTTT. Full variable domain (remainder filled in from reference TRBV11-2 and TRBJ2-3): EAGVAQSPRYKIIEKRQSVAFWCNPISGHATLYWYQQILGQGPKLLIQFQNNGVVDDSQLPKDRFSAERLKGVDSTLKIQPAKLEDSAVYLCASSLQRGGDTQYFGPGTRLTVL.

This clonotype has ten or more counts. V gene TRBV7-2 combines with J gene TRBJ2-1; D gene ambiguous. The V end lost 2 bases, the J end lost 7 bases, and 9 bases lay between the germline ends. The germline V gene has CDR1 SGHTA and CDR2 FQGNSA. The length of the CDR3 is 13 residues. The CDR3 reads CASSLFKRNEQFF. DNA for the CDR3: TGTGCCAGCAGCTTATTTAAACGGAATGAGCAGTTCTTC.

This chain connects TRBV4-1 to TRBJ2-7; D uncertain. Trimming took off 0 bases at V and 0 bases at J, with 21 bases between the two ends. This CDR3 spans 19 amino acids. Germline assignment: CDR1 MGHRA and CDR2 YSYEKL. The CDR3 nucleotides read TGCGCCAGCAGCCAAGACCCCGGGCAGGTGTTCGGTGACTCCTACGAGCAGTACTTC. Translation gives CASSQDPGQVFGDSYEQYF.

A note on this clonotype: This may arise from a read error, as a much more abundant clone is one base away. This chain links TRBV29-1 with TRBJ2-7, with D maybe TRBD1 (6 bases). The ends were cut back, 3 bases at V and 2 bases at J, with 8 bases in the middle. This CDR3 has 12 amino acids. Germline V gene lookup returns CDR1 SQVTM and CDR2 ANQGSEA. CDR3 coding DNA: TGCAGCGTTGAGGGGGCAGCCTACGAGCAGTACTTC. Its translation is CSVEGAAYEQYF.